Shown below are 32 T cell receptor beta chains from a single sample sequenced in a study of tumor-infiltrating lymphocytes in oesophageal squamous cell carcinoma (dated by TCRdb to between 2015 and 2016). The library came from PCR. Sequenced using an Illumina HiSeq 2000. TCRdb reanalyzed the raw reads on its own, using fastp at Q25 for trimming and MiXCR for clone calling, and kept in-frame beta chains. All rows with the same CDR3 protein become a single entry with the most common DNA and genes. The sample table shows 19,000 or so distinct CDR3 sequences, and around 43% are seen once. 6.5% to 8.5% of the sample belongs to the ten largest clones. The sequenced material came from blood. These receptors all stem from a male donor with esophageal squamous cell carcinoma.

This clonotype occurred a few times. V usage is TRBV5-8 and J usage is TRBJ2-5; D unclear. The CDR3 has 13 amino acids. V dropped 0 bases and J dropped 2 bases, with 5 bases sitting between them. The germline V gene has CDR1 SGHTS and CDR2 YDEGEE. The CDR3 spells CASSLASQETQYF. The CDR3 DNA sequence: TGTGCCAGCAGCTTGGCCAGTCAAGAGACCCAGTACTTC.

This clonotype was seen once. The CDR3 here is CASSRLAGGPLSSYNEQFF. CDR3 DNA: TGTGCCAGCAGCCGACTAGCGGGAGGGCCCCTAAGCTCCTACAATGAGCAGTTCTTC. This chain joins TRBV7-2 and TRBJ2-1, with 14 bases fitting TRBD2. The V gene end was trimmed by 5 bases and the J gene end by 0 bases; junction bases not matched to a gene: 9. The germline gives CDR1 SGHTA, CDR2 FQGNSA. The CDR3 totals 19 residues. Full variable domain (missing parts from reference TRBV7-2 and TRBJ2-1): GAGVSQSPSNKVTEKGKDVELRCDPISGHTALYWYRQSLGQGLEFLIYFQGNSAPDKSGLPSDRFSAERTGGSVSTLTIQRTQQEDSAVYLCASSRLAGGPLSSYNEQFFGPGTRLTVL.

The chain employs TRBV3-1 and TRBJ1-1; D is ambiguous. The DNA end lines up better with TRBJ1-3; the J call may be wrong. CDR3 length equals 15 residues. The germline CDR1 and CDR2 sequences are LGHDT and YNNKEL (reference sequence). The CDR3 DNA reads as TGTGCCAGCAGCCTCGTAGGAGGGCCTGGAAACACCATATATTTT. This sequence encodes CASSLVGGPGNTIYF.

Note on this clonotype: A much larger clonotype is one base distant, so this may be a read error. Lacking the conserved final phenylalanine or tryptophan, this CDR3 likely reflects a read error. The genes are TRBV5-4 and TRBJ2-5, with D perhaps TRBD1 (6 bases). Trimming pared 0 bases from V and 11 bases from J, leaving 20 bases between. The CDR3 has 15 amino acids. Germline loops: CDR1 SGHNT, CDR2 YYREEE (reference sequence). CDR3 loop: CASSLAGGLDRLQYL. In DNA, the CDR3 is TGTGCCAGCAGCTTGGCTGGGGGCTTGGATAGGTTGCAGTACTTA.

This clonotype was found a few times. This rearrangement joins TRBV29-1 to TRBJ2-5, with TRBD1 identical over 11 bases. The V gene's germline CDR1 is SQVTM and CDR2 ANQGSEA. V shed 6 bases, J shed 5 bases, and the junction held 8 bases outside the gene matches. The CDR3 is made up of 14 amino acids. CDR3 sequence reads: CSVVGQGVLETQYF. The CDR3 DNA is TGCAGCGTGGTGGGACAGGGGGTTTTGGAGACCCAGTACTTC.

The J gene is TRBJ1-1, the V gene TRBV6-6, with D unresolved. CDR1 and CDR2 from the germline V gene are MNHNY and SVGAGI (reference sequence). Trimming removed 0 bases from V and 3 bases from J, with 5 bases in between. This CDR3 has 13 residues. The CDR3: CASSYSTDTEAFF. CDR3 in DNA: TGTGCCAGCAGTTACTCGACGGACACTGAAGCTTTCTTT.

Only a few counts were recorded for this clonotype. This rearrangement joins TRBV28 to TRBJ2-2; no reliable D call. Germline loops: CDR1 MDHEN, CDR2 SYDVKM. The V end was cut by 8 bases, the J end by 1 base, with 11 bases between. The CDR3 is made up of 14 amino acids. CDR3 amino acids: CASEDPVNTGELFF. The CDR3, as DNA: TGTGCCAGCGAAGATCCTGTGAACACCGGGGAGCTGTTTTTT. The complete variable domain, with remaining parts taken from reference TRBV28 and TRBJ2-2, reads DVKVTQSSRYLVKRTGEKVFLECVQDMDHENMFWYRQDPGLGLRLIYFSYDVKMKEKGDIPEGYSVSREKKERFSLILESASTNQTSMYLCASEDPVNTGELFFGEGSRLTVL.

This sequence joins TRBV7-2 and TRBJ2-3, with a possible D match to TRBD2 (5 bases). Trimming took off 5 bases at V and 3 bases at J, with 9 bases between the two ends. CDR1 is SGHTA, CDR2 FQGNSA, per germline. The CDR3 consists of 13 residues. This CDR3 is CASSTLGTDTQYF. The DNA of the CDR3 is TGTGCCAGCAGCACACTAGGGACAGATACGCAGTATTTT. Looking up the rest from reference TRBV7-2 and TRBJ2-3 gives the full variable domain: GAGVSQSPSNKVTEKGKDVELRCDPISGHTALYWYRQSLGQGLEFLIYFQGNSAPDKSGLPSDRFSAERTGGSVSTLTIQRTQQEDSAVYLCASSTLGTDTQYFGPGTRLTVL.

V usage is TRBV7-2 and J usage is TRBJ2-7; 9 bases fit TRBD2. J gave up 2 bases and V 1 base, and 6 bases lay outside the gene matches. The germline V gene encodes CDR1 SGHTA and CDR2 FQGNSA. CDR3 length: 16 residues. CDR3 DNA: TGTGCCAGCAGCTTAGTTAGCGGGAGAATCCCCTACGAGCAGTACTTC. Protein product: CASSLVSGRIPYEQYF.

This clonotype showed up just a few times. The conserved phenylalanine or tryptophan is not found at the CDR3 terminus, so this likely reflects a read error. It is unclear where the CDR3 begins or ends on the DNA, so no DNA is shown, and the CDR3 is as TCRdb lists it. The chain is built from TRBV28 and TRBJ2-5. CDR1 MDHEN and CDR2 SYDVKM come from the germline V gene. The CDR3 is made up of 15 amino acids, end residues included. The CDR3 is CASSLYSPVGYTFGS.

This clonotype is medium-sized by share. This chain connects TRBV7-8 to TRBJ2-3, with D perhaps TRBD2 (7 bases). CDR3 length equals 16 residues. Trimming pared 1 base from V and 3 bases from J, leaving 14 bases between. CDR1 and CDR2 from the germline V gene are SGHVS and FQNEAQ. CDR3 sequence reads: CASSLEGGGPTDTQYF. CDR3 DNA: TGTGCCAGCAGCTTAGAGGGGGGAGGGCCTACAGATACGCAGTATTTT. Full variable domain (rest looked up from reference TRBV7-8 and TRBJ2-3): GAGVSQSPRYKVAKRGQDVALRCDPISGHVSLFWYQQALGQGPEFLTYFQNEAQLDKSGLPSDRFFAERPEGSVSTLKIQRTQQEDSAVYLCASSLEGGGPTDTQYFGPGTRLTVL.

This clonotype was observed many times. The chain couples TRBV14 to TRBJ1-2, with TRBD1 matching over 9 bases. V shed 1 base, J shed 8 bases, and the junction held 8 bases outside the gene matches. This CDR3 has 15 amino acids. Per the germline V gene, CDR1 is SGHDN and CDR2 is FVKESK. CDR3 region: CASSQGMTGGIGYTF. CDR3 in DNA: TGTGCCAGCAGCCAAGGGATGACAGGGGGTATCGGCTACACCTTC.

The chain links TRBV12-3 or TRBV12-4 to TRBJ2-5; possibly TRBD2 for D (5 bases). The J call may be wrong; the DNA end is better matched by TRBJ2-1. The CDR3 spans 14 residues. CDR3 amino acids: CASSWTPGDNEQFF. The CDR3 DNA reads TGTGCCAGCAGTTGGACCCCCGGGGACAATGAGCAGTTCTTC.

This clonotype was observed a few times. A much larger clone differs by one base, so this may be a read error. The CDR3 DNA reads as TGTGCCAGCAGCCTTGGGACAGGTAGCACCGGGGAGCTGTATTTT. Residues: CASSLGTGSTGELYF. J is TRBJ2-3 and V is TRBV5-5, with 8 positions matching TRBD1. The CDR3 is 15 residues long. Unmatched junction bases numbered 18, after V lost 4 bases and J lost 14 bases. The germline gives CDR1 SGHKS, CDR2 YYEKEE (reference sequence).

In DNA, the CDR3 is TGTGCCAGCAGCGTAGGTCAATCCGACTACTCAGATACGCAGTATTTT. It is translated as CASSVGQSDYSDTQYF. V gene TRBV9 combines with J gene TRBJ2-3; a weak D match, TRBD2 (5 bases). Trimming took 0 bases from V and 4 from J, leaving 15 bases between them. The V gene's germline CDR1 is SGDLS and CDR2 YYNGEE. The CDR3 has 16 amino acids.

In its sample, this clonotype was seen a few times. CDR3 sequence (DNA): TGTGCCAGCAGTTGGACTAGCGGGGGCTACGAGCAGTACTTC. Amino acid sequence: CASSWTSGGYEQYF. The chain is built from TRBV12-3 or TRBV12-4 and TRBJ2-5, with 13 bases matching TRBD2. Judging by the DNA end, TRBJ2-7 fits better; the J call may be wrong. The CDR3 is 14 amino acids.

This clonotype was detected ten times or more. A clone one base away is much larger, so this may be a read error. V is TRBV7-8 and J is TRBJ2-1; unclear D gene. The DNA end favors TRBJ2-7, so the J call may be wrong. There are 14 residues in the CDR3. Per the germline V gene, CDR1 is SGHVS and CDR2 is FQNEAQ. The CDR3 DNA sequence: TGTGCCAGCAGCTTAACCGACAACTACAATGAGCAGTACTTC. It translates to CASSLTDNYNEQYF.

The chain links TRBV7-2 to TRBJ2-5; a weak D match, TRBD2 (6 bases). The DNA end lines up better with TRBJ2-7; the J call may be wrong. This CDR3 has 14 residues. Germline CDR1 reads SGHTA; CDR2 reads FQGNSA. The CDR3: CASSLVEGPYEQYF. DNA for the CDR3: TGTGCCAGCAGCTTAGTGGAGGGCCCATACGAGCAGTACTTC.

This clonotype was detected many times. V is TRBV10-3 and J is TRBJ2-7; 7 bases fit TRBD1. Germline values: CDR1 ENHRY, CDR2 SYGVKD. This CDR3 comprises 14 residues. Trimming at V came to 1 base and at J to 0 bases, leaving 0 bases not matched to a gene. CDR3 amino acids: CAISEWDSSYEQYF. For the CDR3, the DNA is TGTGCCATCAGTGAGTGGGACAGCTCCTACGAGCAGTACTTC.

This clonotype was seen repeatedly, ten times or more. The gene calls are TRBV5-5 and TRBJ2-7; D not certain. V was trimmed by 0 bases and J by 0 bases, leaving 7 bases between them. CDR3 length: 14 amino acids. The germline V gene has CDR1 SGHKS and CDR2 YYEKEE (reference sequence). CDR3 protein: CASSLDWGSYEQYF. CDR3 nucleotide sequence: TGTGCCAGCAGCTTGGACTGGGGCTCCTACGAGCAGTACTTC.

This clonotype appeared a few times. J is TRBJ2-1 and V is TRBV25-1; 10 bases are a match to TRBD2. V gave up 5 bases and J gave up 6 bases; unmatched junction bases: 10. Germline CDR1 and CDR2: MGHDK and SYGVNS. The CDR3 extends over 16 amino acids. The CDR3 nucleotides are TGTGCCAGCAGTCCATTCCAGCGGGAGGGCCCCAATGAGCAGTTCTTC. Translating it yields CASSPFQREGPNEQFF.

The V gene is TRBV7-3, the J gene TRBJ2-1; 9 positions agree with TRBD2. The DNA end is a closer match to TRBJ2-7, so the J assignment may be wrong. This CDR3 region has 15 residues. Germline lookup yields CDR1 SGHTA and CDR2 FQGTGA. The chain's CDR3 is CASSLSGRYKDEQYF. The CDR3 nucleotides are TGTGCCAGCAGCCTAAGCGGGAGGTATAAGGATGAGCAGTACTTC.

The table lists this clonotype with a few counts. The chain joins TRBV7-6 to TRBJ2-5, with 8 bases matching TRBD1. The J call could be wrong; TRBJ2-7 is a better fit for the DNA end. The CDR3 runs to 11 residues. The germline V gene encodes CDR1 SGHVS and CDR2 FNYEAQ. The CDR3 bases are TGTGCCAGCAGCACAGGGGGCGAGCAGTACTTC. Amino acid sequence: CASSTGGEQYF.

DNA for the CDR3: TGTGCCAGCAGCCTACGACAGGGAACGGGCGAGCAGTACTTC. Amino acids: CASSLRQGTGEQYF. The chain recombines TRBV7-2 with TRBJ2-7; 7 nucleotides align to TRBD1. Germline V gives CDR1 SGHTA, CDR2 FQGNSA. This CDR3 has 14 amino acids. The V gene end was trimmed by 5 bases and the J gene end by 6 bases; junction bases not matched to a gene: 10.

The chain is built from TRBV7-2 and TRBJ2-7; D unclear. The last part of the DNA fits TRBJ2-5 better; the J call may be wrong. CDR3 size: 12 residues. Germline loops: CDR1 SGHTA, CDR2 FQGNSA. DNA for the CDR3: TGTGCCAGCAGCTACTCTCAAGAGACCCAGTACTTC. Encoded protein: CASSYSQETQYF.

This clonotype was counted a single time. The CDR3 reads CASSRLAGAVTDTQYF. The CDR3, as DNA: TGTGCCAGCAGTCGACTAGCGGGGGCAGTGACAGATACGCAGTATTTT. The chain couples TRBV12-3 or TRBV12-4 to TRBJ2-3; 12 nucleotides match TRBD2. With 5 bases clipped from V and 3 bases from J, the junction kept 6 bases outside the gene matches. The CDR3 has 16 amino acids.

This clonotype was seen repeatedly, ten times or more. It may be a read error: a sequence one base away is much more abundant. The rearrangement uses TRBV6-1 and TRBJ2-7; the match to TRBD1 covers 9 bases. V trimming: 6 bases; J trimming: 7 bases; junction bases outside the gene matches: 16. The CDR3 is 16 amino acids. CDR1 and CDR2 (germline): MNHNS, SASEGT. The CDR3: CASRVTGTGRFNEQYF. CDR3 nucleotides: TGTGCCAGCAGAGTTACGGGGACAGGGAGGTTCAATGAGCAGTACTTC.

Ten or more counts support this clonotype. V usage is TRBV4-1 and J usage is TRBJ1-4; no reliable D call. Germline V gives CDR1 MGHRA, CDR2 YSYEKL. Trimming cost V 1 base and J 10 bases, with 13 bases left between them. This CDR3 spans 14 amino acids. Here the CDR3 reads CASSQGGKKGKLFF. The CDR3 coding sequence is TGCGCCAGCAGCCAAGGAGGGAAGAAGGGAAAACTGTTTTTT.

Within the sample, this clonotype is medium-sized (0.01 to 0.1%). This sequence joins TRBV27 and TRBJ2-5; D is perhaps TRBD1 (6 bases). The CDR3 totals 15 residues. With 8 bases removed from V and 5 bases from J, the gap between germline ends came to 21 bases. Germline values: CDR1 MNHEY, CDR2 SMNVEV (reference sequence). The CDR3 spells CASSRGGQLRETQYF. In DNA form, the CDR3 reads TGTGCCAGCTCTCGCGGAGGACAGCTGAGGGAGACCCAGTACTTC.

Regarding this clonotype: One base away lies a much larger clone, so this may be a sequencing read error. The chain links TRBV27 to TRBJ2-1, with 14 bases identical to TRBD2. The DNA end is more similar to TRBJ2-7, so the J call may be wrong. The germline V gene encodes CDR1 MNHEY and CDR2 SMNVEV (reference sequence). This CDR3 comprises 14 residues. For the CDR3, the DNA is TGTGCCAGCAGTTTTGGACTAGCGGGGGGCGAGCAGTACTTC. Protein product: CASSFGLAGGEQYF.

This clonotype appeared many times. The rearrangement links TRBV4-1 to TRBJ2-1, with 12 bases fitting TRBD2. From germline, CDR1 is MGHRA and CDR2 YSYEKL. Unmatched junction bases numbered 2, after V lost 1 base and J lost 7 bases. The CDR3 contains 15 residues. CDR3 amino acids: CASSQGLAGENEQFF. CDR3 nucleotides: TGCGCCAGCAGCCAAGGACTAGCGGGAGAGAATGAGCAGTTCTTC.

This clonotype was counted ten times or more. A much larger clone is a single base away; this may be a read error. The chain carries TRBV7-9 and TRBJ2-5; 10 positions agree with TRBD2. The CDR3 runs to 14 residues. Per germline, CDR1 SEHNR and CDR2 FQNEAQ (reference sequence). V trimming: 5 bases; J trimming: 11 bases; junction bases outside the gene matches: 11. DNA of the CDR3: TGTGCCAGCAGCCCTACCGGGACTAGCGATGAGCAGTACTTC. It specifies CASSPTGTSDEQYF.